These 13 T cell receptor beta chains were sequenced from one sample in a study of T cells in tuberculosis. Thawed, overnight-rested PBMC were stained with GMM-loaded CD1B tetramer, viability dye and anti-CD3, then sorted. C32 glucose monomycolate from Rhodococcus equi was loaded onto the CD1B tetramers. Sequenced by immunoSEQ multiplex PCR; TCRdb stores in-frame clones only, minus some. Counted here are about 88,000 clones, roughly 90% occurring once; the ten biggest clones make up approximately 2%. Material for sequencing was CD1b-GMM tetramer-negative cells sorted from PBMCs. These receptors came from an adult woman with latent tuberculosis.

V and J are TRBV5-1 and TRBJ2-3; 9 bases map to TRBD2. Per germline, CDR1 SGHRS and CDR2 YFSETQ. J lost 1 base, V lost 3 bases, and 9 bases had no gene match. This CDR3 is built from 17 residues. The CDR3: CASSSSFLAGGTDTQYF. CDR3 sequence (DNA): TGCGCCAGCAGCTCCTCCTTTTTAGCGGGGGGCACAGATACGCAGTATTTT. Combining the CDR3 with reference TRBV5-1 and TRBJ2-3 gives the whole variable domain KAGVTQTPRYLIKTRGQQVTLSCSPISGHRSVSWYQQTPGQGLQFLFEYFSETQRNKGNFPGRFSGRQFSNSRSEMNVSTLELGDSALYLCASSSSFLAGGTDTQYFGPGTRLTVL.

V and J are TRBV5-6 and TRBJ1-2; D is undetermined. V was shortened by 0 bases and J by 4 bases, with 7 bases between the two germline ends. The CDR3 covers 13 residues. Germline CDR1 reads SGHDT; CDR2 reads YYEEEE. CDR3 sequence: CASSLVAVYGYTF. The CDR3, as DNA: TGTGCCAGCAGCTTGGTGGCAGTCTATGGCTACACCTTC.

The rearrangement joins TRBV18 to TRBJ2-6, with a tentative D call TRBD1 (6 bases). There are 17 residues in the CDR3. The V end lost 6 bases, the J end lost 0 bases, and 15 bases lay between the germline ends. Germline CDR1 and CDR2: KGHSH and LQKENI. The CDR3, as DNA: TGTGCCAGCTCCCGGGACATTGAAAGCTCTGGGGCCAACGTCCTGACTTTC. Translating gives CASSRDIESSGANVLTF.

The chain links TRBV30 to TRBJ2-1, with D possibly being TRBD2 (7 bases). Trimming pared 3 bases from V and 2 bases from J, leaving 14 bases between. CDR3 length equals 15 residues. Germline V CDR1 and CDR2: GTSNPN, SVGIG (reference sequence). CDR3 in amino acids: CAWRGAAGTYNEQFF. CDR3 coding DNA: TGTGCCTGGAGGGGGGCAGCGGGGACCTACAATGAGCAGTTCTTC.

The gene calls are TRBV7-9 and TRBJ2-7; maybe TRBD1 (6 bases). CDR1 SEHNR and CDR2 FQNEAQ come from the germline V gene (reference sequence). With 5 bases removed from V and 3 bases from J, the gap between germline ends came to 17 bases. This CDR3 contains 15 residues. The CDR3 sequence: CASSNSRDKNYEQYF. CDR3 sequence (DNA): TGTGCCAGCAGCAATAGCCGGGACAAGAACTACGAGCAGTACTTC.

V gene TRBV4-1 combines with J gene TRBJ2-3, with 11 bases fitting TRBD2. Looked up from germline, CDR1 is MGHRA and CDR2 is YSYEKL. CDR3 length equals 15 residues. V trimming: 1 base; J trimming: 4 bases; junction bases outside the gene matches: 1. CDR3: CASSQGSGGADTQYF. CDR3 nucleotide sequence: TGCGCCAGCAGCCAAGGTAGCGGGGGGGCAGATACGCAGTATTTT.

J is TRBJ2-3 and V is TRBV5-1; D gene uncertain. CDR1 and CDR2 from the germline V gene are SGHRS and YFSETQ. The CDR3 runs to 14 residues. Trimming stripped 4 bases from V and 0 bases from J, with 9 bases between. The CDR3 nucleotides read TGCGCCAGCAGCCGGGTATGGAGCACAGATACGCAGTATTTT. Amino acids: CASSRVWSTDTQYF.

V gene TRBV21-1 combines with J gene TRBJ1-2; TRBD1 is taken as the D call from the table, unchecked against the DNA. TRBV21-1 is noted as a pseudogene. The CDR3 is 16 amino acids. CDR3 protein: CASSKGAGRRSYGYTF. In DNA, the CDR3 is TGTGCCAGCAGCAAAGGAGCAGGGCGTAGGAGCTATGGCTACACCTTC.

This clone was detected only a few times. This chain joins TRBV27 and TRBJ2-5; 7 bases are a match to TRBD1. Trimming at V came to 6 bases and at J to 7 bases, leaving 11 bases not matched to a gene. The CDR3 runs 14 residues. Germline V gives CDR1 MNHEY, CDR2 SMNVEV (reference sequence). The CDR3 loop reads CASRRRGPMGTQYF. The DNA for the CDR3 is TGTGCCAGCAGACGAAGGGGGCCCATGGGGACCCAGTACTTC.

The CDR3 DNA follows: TGTGCCAGCAGTTTAGCGCAAAGGGGGCAGTTCTTC. Its translation: CASSLAQRGQFF. The chain uses TRBV28 and TRBJ2-1; D perhaps matches TRBD1 (5 bases). V was pared by 2 bases and J by 12 bases, with 11 bases between. CDR3 length equals 12 residues. Per the germline V gene, CDR1 is MDHEN and CDR2 is SYDVKM.

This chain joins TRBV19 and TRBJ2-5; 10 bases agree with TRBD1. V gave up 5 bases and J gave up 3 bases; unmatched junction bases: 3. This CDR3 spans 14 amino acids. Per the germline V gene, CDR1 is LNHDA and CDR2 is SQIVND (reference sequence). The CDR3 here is CASSQTGGEETQYF. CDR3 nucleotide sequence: TGTGCCAGTAGTCAGACAGGGGGCGAAGAGACCCAGTACTTC.

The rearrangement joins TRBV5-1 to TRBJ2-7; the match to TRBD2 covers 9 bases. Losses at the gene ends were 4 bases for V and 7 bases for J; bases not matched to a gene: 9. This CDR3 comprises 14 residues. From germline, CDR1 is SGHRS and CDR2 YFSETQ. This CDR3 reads CASSLGLAESEQYV. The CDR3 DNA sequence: TGCGCCAGCAGCCTGGGACTAGCAGAATCGGAGCAGTACGTC.

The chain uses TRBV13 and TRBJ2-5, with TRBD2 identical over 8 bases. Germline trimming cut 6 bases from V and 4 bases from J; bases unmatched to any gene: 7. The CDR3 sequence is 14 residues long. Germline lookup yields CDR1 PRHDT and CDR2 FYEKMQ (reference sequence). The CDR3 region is CASRGSGGGETQYF. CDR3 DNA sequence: TGTGCCAGCAGAGGAAGCGGGGGAGGAGAGACCCAGTACTTC. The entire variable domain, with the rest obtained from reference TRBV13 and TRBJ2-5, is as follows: AAGVIQSPRHLIKEKRETATLKCYPIPRHDTVYWYQQGPGQDPQFLISFYEKMQSDKGSIPDRFSAQQFSDYHSELNMSSLELGDSALYFCASRGSGGGETQYFGPGTRLLVL.